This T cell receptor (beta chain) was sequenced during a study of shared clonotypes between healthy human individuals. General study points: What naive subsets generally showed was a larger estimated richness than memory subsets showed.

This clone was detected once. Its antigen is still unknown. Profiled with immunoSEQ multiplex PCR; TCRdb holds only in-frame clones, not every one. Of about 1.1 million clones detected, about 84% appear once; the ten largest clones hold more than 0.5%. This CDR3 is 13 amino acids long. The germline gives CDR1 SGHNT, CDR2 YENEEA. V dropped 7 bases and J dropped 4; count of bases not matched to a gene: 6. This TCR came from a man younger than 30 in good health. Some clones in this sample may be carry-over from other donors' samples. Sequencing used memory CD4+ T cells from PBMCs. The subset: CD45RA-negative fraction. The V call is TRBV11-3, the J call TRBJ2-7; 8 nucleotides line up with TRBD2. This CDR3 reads CASILAGTYEQYF. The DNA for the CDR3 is TGTGCCAGCATCCTAGCGGGCACGTACGAGCAGTACTTC.